These 25 T cell receptor beta chains share one sample of origin, sequenced in a study of T cells after yellow fever vaccination. TCRdb fed the 5' RACE reads into MiXCR, producing one record per CDR3 protein. The data hold some 560,000 distinct CDR3 sequences, with 17% observed a single time. The input for sequencing was PBMCs, taken around 5 days after the first yellow fever vaccination. These receptors all come from a man between 18 and 35 years old who received the YFV17D yellow fever vaccine.

The V and J genes are TRBV7-2 and TRBJ1-6; D call uncertain. The CDR3 covers 14 residues. Germline assignment: CDR1 SGHTA and CDR2 FQGNSA. Deletions cut 5 bases from V and 3 bases from J, with 8 bases between. CDR3: CASSLLGYNSPLHF. The CDR3 nucleotides read TGTGCCAGCAGCCTACTTGGCTATAATTCACCCCTCCACTTT.

This clonotype was recorded at least ten times. The chain is built from TRBV6-2 or TRBV6-3 and TRBJ2-1; D may be TRBD2 (6 bases). The CDR3 sequence is 16 residues long. The V and J ends lost 2 bases and 5 bases respectively, with 16 bases between them. Germline assignment: CDR1 MNHEY and CDR2 SVGEGT. The CDR3 region has the DNA TGTGCCAGCAGTTACGAGGACTACCGAATGAACAATGAGCAGTTCTTC. Translated, it gives CASSYEDYRMNNEQFF.

This clonotype has just a few counts. The chain joins TRBV14 to TRBJ2-3; D not resolved. The V end was cut by 4 bases, the J end by 2 bases, with 10 bases between. Germline CDR1 and CDR2: SGHDN and FVKESK. CDR3 length equals 14 residues. The CDR3 DNA reads TGTGCCAGCAGCCTTATGGGATCCACAGATACGCAGTATTTT. Its translation is CASSLMGSTDTQYF.

The chain combines TRBV6-1 with TRBJ2-1; 7 positions agree with TRBD2. The CDR3 is 13 residues long. Germline CDR1 reads MNHNS; CDR2 reads SASEGT. V dropped 10 bases and J dropped 10; count of bases not matched to a gene: 13. The CDR3, as DNA: TGTGCCAAGACACCACTAGCGATCATCGAGCAGTTCTTC. As protein: CAKTPLAIIEQFF.

This chain links TRBV4-2 with TRBJ1-5; D call uncertain. Deletions cut 1 base from V and 5 bases from J, with 18 bases between. Germline assignment: CDR1 LGHNA and CDR2 YNFKEQ. The CDR3 runs 17 residues. The CDR3 loop reads CASSQVGFGSLYQPQHF. In DNA, the CDR3 is TGTGCCAGCAGCCAAGTAGGATTTGGCAGTCTGTATCAGCCCCAGCATTTT.

As to this clonotype: A much larger clone sits a single nucleotide away, making a read error possible. V usage is TRBV5-5 and J usage is TRBJ2-3; a weak D match, TRBD2 (5 bases). The CDR3 covers 14 residues. CDR1 SGHKS and CDR2 YYEKEE come from the germline V gene (reference sequence). Between the trimmed V and J ends, which lost 1 base and 1 base, there was a span of 7 bases. The CDR3 region is CASSLQEGTDTQYF. The CDR3 DNA sequence: TGTGCCAGCAGCTTGCAGGAGGGCACAGATACGCAGTATTTT.

The chain carries TRBV20-1 and TRBJ2-1; D perhaps matches TRBD1 (5 bases). Germline V lookup: CDR1 DFQATT, CDR2 SNEGSKA (reference sequence). This CDR3 spans 16 amino acids. The V gene lost 6 bases and the J gene lost 0 bases, with 18 bases spanning the gap. As DNA, the CDR3 is TGCAGTGCCTCACCAACCGGACATAGCTCCTACAATGAGCAGTTCTTC. As protein: CSASPTGHSSYNEQFF.

V gene TRBV20-1 combines with J gene TRBJ2-7; D not resolved. The CDR3 runs 13 residues. V lost 5 bases to trimming and J lost 4 bases, with 15 bases between them. CDR1 is DFQATT, CDR2 SNEGSKA, per germline (reference sequence). CDR3 DNA: TGCAGTGCTCATTCGGCCCTGACGTACGAGCAGTACGTC. Its translation: CSAHSALTYEQYV.

In its sample, this clonotype was seen a few times. The chain has TRBV28 and TRBJ1-2; D remains ambiguous. Germline V gene data show CDR1 as MDHEN and CDR2 as SYDVKM. V was trimmed by 6 bases and J by 4 bases, leaving 12 bases between them. The CDR3 extends over 13 amino acids. The CDR3 bases are TGTGCCAGCAGGCAACCCTCCCCCTATGGCTACACCTTC. Its protein is CASRQPSPYGYTF.

The genes are TRBV21-1 and TRBJ2-5. TRBV21-1 is classified as a pseudogene. CDR3 length equals 13 residues. The chain's CDR3 is CASSKYKQETQYF. The CDR3 DNA reads TGTGCCAGCAGCAAATACAAACAAGAGACCCAGTACTTC.

This clonotype has a handful of counts. The chain carries TRBV2 and TRBJ1-6, with 9 nucleotides matching TRBD1. CDR3 length: 17 residues. Germline assignment: CDR1 SNHLY and CDR2 FYNNEI. With V trimmed by 7 bases and J by 6 bases, 13 bases remained unmatched. CDR3 nucleotides: TGTGCCAGCACCGAGAGGCCGGGACAGGGACTTAATTCACCCCTCCACTTT. Translation: CASTERPGQGLNSPLHF. The entire variable domain, with the rest obtained from reference TRBV2 and TRBJ1-6, is as follows: EPEVTQTPSHQVTQMGQEVILRCVPISNHLYFYWYRQILGQKVEFLVSFYNNEISEKSEIFDDQFSVERPDGSNFTLKIRSTKLEDSAMYFCASTERPGQGLNSPLHFGNGTRLTVT.

The CDR3, as DNA: TGTGCCAGCAGCTTCCTCTTCCTCGGCACTGAAGCTTTCTTT. Encoded protein: CASSFLFLGTEAFF. This sequence joins TRBV7-9 and TRBJ1-1; the D is unclear. The CDR3 has 14 amino acids. Germline assignment: CDR1 SEHNR and CDR2 FQNEAQ (reference sequence). Trimming stripped 3 bases from V and 4 bases from J, with 12 bases between.

On this clonotype: The junction departs from germline at one end; a sequencing error may be responsible. J is TRBJ2-3 and V is TRBV7-8; perhaps TRBD2 as D (6 bases). CDR3 length equals 16 residues. The V gene's germline CDR1 is SGHVS and CDR2 FQNEAQ. The CDR3: CSSSSRGSSSTDTQYF. Here the CDR3 DNA reads TGTTCCAGCAGCTCGCGGGGTTCTTCGAGCACAGATACGCAGTATTTT.

The rearrangement joins TRBV10-3 to TRBJ2-3, with TRBD2 identical over 12 bases. CDR1 ENHRY and CDR2 SYGVKD come from the germline V gene. The CDR3 loop spans 14 amino acids. Trimming cost V 9 bases and J 5 bases; bases outside gene matches: 6. The CDR3 protein is CAIASGGAKDTQYF. CDR3 DNA: TGTGCCATAGCTAGCGGGGGGGCCAAAGATACGCAGTATTTT.

This chain connects TRBV5-1 to TRBJ2-5; the match to TRBD2 covers 11 bases. The germline V gene encodes CDR1 SGHRS and CDR2 YFSETQ. The CDR3 length is 16 residues. V gave up 3 bases and J gave up 5 bases; unmatched junction bases: 9. CDR3 amino acids: CASSYSRLAGMETQYF. Written as DNA, the CDR3 is TGCGCCAGCAGCTATTCAAGACTAGCGGGGATGGAGACCCAGTACTTC.

This chain uses TRBV7-2 with TRBJ2-5, with 7 bases matching TRBD2. J lost 3 bases, V lost 4 bases, and 5 bases had no gene match. Germline CDR1 SGHTA, CDR2 FQGNSA. This CDR3 region has 14 residues. This CDR3 reads CASSSSGIKETQYF. CDR3 in DNA: TGTGCCAGCAGCTCTAGCGGTATTAAAGAGACCCAGTACTTC.

This clonotype has only a few counts. The chain joins TRBV20-1 to TRBJ1-2; possible D gene TRBD1, 5 bases. V shed 3 bases and J shed 1 base, with 18 bases lying between them. CDR1 and CDR2 from the germline V gene are DFQATT and SNEGSKA (reference sequence). The CDR3 runs 16 residues. As DNA, the CDR3 is TGCAGTGCTAGTCCGGCAGGGTCCGTAATTAACTATGGCTACACCTTC. The encoded protein is CSASPAGSVINYGYTF.

The chain couples TRBV28 to TRBJ2-1; 9 positions agree with TRBD2. The J segment lost 3 bases and the V segment lost 3 bases, leaving 6 bases of the junction unmatched. CDR1 and CDR2 (germline): MDHEN, SYDVKM. This CDR3 region has 16 residues. This chain's CDR3 is CASSFHSGGFYNEQFF. CDR3 DNA: TGTGCCAGCAGTTTCCATAGCGGGGGTTTCTACAATGAGCAGTTCTTC.

The V call is TRBV7-9, the J call TRBJ2-3; D might be TRBD2 (6 bases). CDR3 size: 14 residues. The germline V and J ends were trimmed by 6 bases and 4 bases, with 14 bases remaining between them. CDR1 SEHNR and CDR2 FQNEAQ come from the germline V gene (reference sequence). The CDR3 coding sequence is TGTGCCAGCAGTGGGTCTAGCGCGTCAGATACGCAGTATTTT. Amino acid sequence: CASSGSSASDTQYF.

This clonotype was observed a few times. This chain uses TRBV5-5 with TRBJ2-1; D is possibly TRBD1 (5 bases). CDR1 SGHKS and CDR2 YYEKEE come from the germline V gene (reference sequence). This CDR3 has 13 amino acids. V was shortened by 0 bases and J by 12 bases, with 13 bases between the two germline ends. Here the CDR3 reads CASSLGVGQRQFF. The CDR3 DNA sequence: TGTGCCAGCAGCTTGGGGGTGGGGCAGAGGCAGTTCTTC.

This clonotype has just a few counts. The chain recombines TRBV5-1 with TRBJ1-4; D remains unclear. The CDR3 is 15 residues long. The germline V and J ends were trimmed by 4 bases and 8 bases, with 18 bases remaining between them. Germline V CDR1 and CDR2: SGHRS, YFSETQ. CDR3 DNA: TGCGCCAGCAGCCCCCTGGGGTCCCAAGGGGAAAAACTGTTTTTT. Protein: CASSPLGSQGEKLFF.

This clonotype has only a few counts. The rearrangement joins TRBV6-1 to TRBJ2-5; D might be TRBD1 (6 bases). The germline V gene has CDR1 MNHNS and CDR2 SASEGT. The CDR3 contains 15 residues. The V and J ends lost 6 bases and 2 bases respectively, with 16 bases between them. This CDR3 reads CASRNRERFQETQYF. The CDR3 nucleotides read TGTGCCAGCAGGAACAGGGAGAGATTTCAAGAGACCCAGTACTTC.

The table lists this clonotype with a few counts. This chain links TRBV5-4 with TRBJ2-7; D possibly corresponds to TRBD1 (5 bases). The CDR3 totals 15 residues. With 4 bases removed from V and 1 base from J, the gap between germline ends came to 15 bases. Looked up from germline, CDR1 is SGHNT and CDR2 is YYREEE (reference sequence). CDR3 nucleotide sequence: TGTGCCAGCAGCCTTTGGCAGGGTTTATCCTACGAGCAGTACTTC. Translating it yields CASSLWQGLSYEQYF.

The rearrangement uses TRBV9 and TRBJ2-2; a possible D gene is TRBD2 (6 bases). The CDR3 is made up of 16 amino acids. Germline CDR1 SGDLS, CDR2 YYNGEE. Trimming pared 0 bases from V and 5 bases from J, leaving 14 bases between. The chain's CDR3 is CASSVGGAHLTGELFF. The DNA for the CDR3 is TGTGCCAGCAGCGTAGGCGGGGCCCACCTTACCGGGGAGCTGTTTTTT.

This clonotype was counted between two and nine times. V and J are TRBV29-1 and TRBJ1-4, with D uncertain. V lost 6 bases, J lost 5 bases, and 13 bases lay in between. The CDR3 spans 13 residues. Germline lookup yields CDR1 SQVTM and CDR2 ANQGSEA. This CDR3 reads CSVETSVNEKLFF. CDR3 nucleotides: TGCAGCGTCGAGACCAGCGTAAATGAAAAACTGTTTTTT.